The sequence of this T cell receptor (beta chain) was determined in a study of early T cells in non-severe SARS-CoV-2 infection. V was trimmed by 0 bases and J by 5 bases, leaving 11 bases between them. CDR3 size: 15 residues. Germline V gene lookup returns CDR1 LNHNV and CDR2 YYDKDF (reference sequence). TCRdb redid the calling of the 5' RACE reads with MiXCR, one entry per CDR3 protein. This sample has approximately 77,000 distinct CDR3 sequences, with over 4% found just once. This clonotype was seen ten or more times. The clonotype originates from an adult who was a healthcare worker with PCR-confirmed SARS-CoV-2 infection or an uninfected control (not recorded which). Specimen: whole blood, collected at baseline. V gene TRBV15 combines with J gene TRBJ2-1; D is undetermined. CDR3 residues: CATSRDGYRNNEQFF. CDR3 coding DNA: TGTGCCACCAGCAGAGATGGGTATAGGAACAATGAGCAGTTCTTC. The whole variable domain, filled in from reference TRBV15 and TRBJ2-1, reads DAMVIQNPRYQVTQFGKPVTLSCSQTLNHNVMYWYQQKSSQAPKLLFHYYDKDFNNEADTPDNFQSRRPNTSFCFLDIRSPGLGDTAMYLCATSRDGYRNNEQFFGPGTRLTVL.